The TCR beta chain described here comes from a study of human T cells and chemical hapten exposure. About the research overall: Yields of TCR per sample differed, chiefly owing to small differences in pooled library volume.

Time point of the sample: patch test 3, about 24 weeks after DPC sensitization. Treatment defined: therapeutic diphenylcyclopropenone sensitization with weekly scalp DPC. TCRdb itself ran the RACE reads through MiXCR, one entry per CDR3 protein. This table holds some 91,000 distinct CDR3 sequences, less than 35% found once. Germline CDR1 and CDR2: SGHDT and YYEEEE. This CDR3 contains 16 residues. Details on this clonotype: A much larger clone differs from this one at a single base, so this may be a read error.

This TCR was recovered from a man aged 35 to 55 with alopecia areata. Some clones in this sample may be carry-over from other donors' samples. This chain links TRBV5-6 with TRBJ2-1; 9 bases agree with TRBD2. The sample consisted of whole blood, taken in connection with sensitization to the hapten diphenylcyclopropenone (DPC). CDR3 amino acids: CASRLVGGRGSNEQFF. CDR3 DNA sequence: TGTGCCAGCAGATTGGTGGGCGGGAGGGGATCCAATGAGCAGTTCTTC.